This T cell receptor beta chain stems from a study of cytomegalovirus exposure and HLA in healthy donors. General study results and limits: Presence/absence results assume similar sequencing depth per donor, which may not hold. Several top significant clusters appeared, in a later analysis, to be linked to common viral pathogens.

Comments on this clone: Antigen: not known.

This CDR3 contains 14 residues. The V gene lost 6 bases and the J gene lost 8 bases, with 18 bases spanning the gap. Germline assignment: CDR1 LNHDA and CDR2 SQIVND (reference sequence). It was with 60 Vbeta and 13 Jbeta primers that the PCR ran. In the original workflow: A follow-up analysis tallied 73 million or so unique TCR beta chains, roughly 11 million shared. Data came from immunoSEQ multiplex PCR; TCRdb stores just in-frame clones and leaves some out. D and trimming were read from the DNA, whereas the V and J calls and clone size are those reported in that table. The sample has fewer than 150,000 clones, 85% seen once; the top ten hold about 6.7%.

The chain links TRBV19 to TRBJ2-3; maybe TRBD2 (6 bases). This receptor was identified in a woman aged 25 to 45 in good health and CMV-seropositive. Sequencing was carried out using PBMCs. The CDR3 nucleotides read TGTGCCAGTAGCCCTTCCGGGACTCCTCCTACGCAGTATTTT. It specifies CASSPSGTPPTQYF. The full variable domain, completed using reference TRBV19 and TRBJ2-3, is DGGITQSPKYLFRKEGQNVTLSCEQNLNHDAMYWYRQDPGQGLRLIYYSQIVNDFQKGDIAEGYSVSREKKESFPLTVTSAQKNPTAFYLCASSPSGTPPTQYFGPGTRLTVL.